This entry features one TCR beta chain sequence. The entry originates in a study of cytomegalovirus exposure and HLA in healthy donors. Measured with immunoSEQ multiplex PCR; TCRdb has only the in-frame clones, and not every one. The top ten clones hold more than 20% of a sample with 150,000 or so clones, about 88% of them seen once. This CDR3 is 15 amino acids long. Looked up from germline, CDR1 is MNHEY and CDR2 is SVGAGI. Germline trimming cut 6 bases from V and 0 bases from J; bases unmatched to any gene: 5. The sample was PBMCs. The genes are TRBV6-5 and TRBJ1-1; 9 bases map to TRBD1. This clonotype was sampled from a man younger than 35 in good health and CMV-seropositive. The CDR3 DNA is TGTGCCAGCAGGGGACAGGGAGTAATGAACACTGAAGCTTTCTTT. It is translated as CASRGQGVMNTEAFF.